The rows below give T cell receptor beta chains drawn from one sample of a study of Graves' ophthalmopathy and Graves' hyperthyroidism. TCRdb reprocessed the multiplex PCR reads via MiXCR and lists one record per CDR3 protein. The sample yields 200,000 to 300,000 distinct CDR3 sequences, roughly 50% seen once. Sequencing was performed on peripheral blood. Every receptor here comes from an adult man with Graves' ophthalmopathy. Each CDR3 is given with its conserved first and last residue. The order of the fields is V gene, D gene, J gene, clone size, CDR3 protein, CDR3 DNA. A D gene is named only where the DNA matches it firmly. Only part of the rows carry a size: once, few, many, or a class if the clone is expanded.

>TRBV5-1|TRBD1|TRBJ2-2|few
CASSPPDRENTGELFF
TGCGCCAGCAGCCCCCCGGACAGGGAGAACACCGGGGAGCTGTTTTTT
>TRBV7-9|TRBD2|TRBJ2-7|.
CASSFPTLAGGSSYEQYF
TGTGCCAGCAGCTTCCCGACACTAGCGGGGGGTTCCTCCTACGAGCAGTACTTC
>TRBV7-2|TRBD1|TRBJ1-1|.
CASSPRDRDTEAFF
TGTGCCAGCAGCCCCCGGGACAGGGACACTGAAGCTTTCTTT
>TRBV15|.|TRBJ1-1|.
CATSRSLTLMNTEAFF
TGTGCCACCAGCAGATCTTTAACACTAATGAACACTGAAGCTTTCTTT
>TRBV7-9|TRBD2|TRBJ2-7|few
CASSNTGTKPYEQYF
TGTGCCAGCAGCAACACCGGGACTAAACCTTACGAGCAGTACTTC
>TRBV4-1|TRBD1|TRBJ1-3|.
CASSQTPGQVSGNTIYF
TGCGCCAGCAGCCAAACTCCGGGACAGGTCTCTGGAAACACCATATATTTT
>TRBV7-9|.|TRBJ2-7|.
CASSSIDRGGHEQYF
TGTGCCAGCAGTTCCATTGACAGGGGAGGGCACGAGCAGTACTTC
>TRBV7-3|TRBD1|TRBJ1-5|.
CASSLVGTGAVNQPQHF
TGTGCCAGCAGCTTAGTGGGGACAGGGGCAGTCAATCAGCCCCAGCATTTT
>TRBV11-1|.|TRBJ1-1|.
CASSPWQLNTEAFF
TGTGCCAGCTCACCCTGGCAGTTGAACACTGAAGCTTTCTTT
>TRBV10-3|.|TRBJ1-2|.
CAITNRSNYGYTF
TGTGCCATCACCAACAGATCCAACTATGGCTACACCTTC
>TRBV5-4|.|TRBJ1-2|.
CASSPRGAGGSGYTF
TGTGCCAGCAGCCCGCGCGGGGCGGGAGGATCTGGCTACACCTTC
>TRBV12-3/TRBV12-4|.|TRBJ1-6|.
CASSLRSGNSPLHF
TGTGCCAGCAGTTTAAGGTCGGGGAATTCACCCCTCCACTTT
>TRBV7-3|.|TRBJ1-1|.
CAWSGGTEAFF
TGTGCCTGGAGTGGAGGCACTGAAGCTTTCTTT
>TRBV15|.|TRBJ1-1|.
CATSRLDTANTEAFF
TGTGCCACCAGCAGACTCGATACAGCGAACACTGAAGCTTTCTTT
>TRBV29-1|TRBD1|TRBJ1-2|few
CSVAWDRPNYGYTF
TGCAGCGTTGCCTGGGACAGGCCTAACTATGGCTACACCTTC
>TRBV19|.|TRBJ1-6|.
CASSIVFRHRDGSNSPLHF
TGTGCCAGTAGTATAGTGTTTCGACACCGTGACGGATCTAATTCACCCCTCCACTTT
>TRBV5-1|.|TRBJ2-7|.
CASSLADLRVDEQYF
TGCGCCAGCAGCTTGGCGGACTTAAGGGTAGACGAGCAGTACTTC
>TRBV20-1|.|TRBJ2-7|many
CSAAAGLLYF
TGCAGTGCCGCGGCGGGACTGCTTTACTTC
>TRBV12-3/TRBV12-4|.|TRBJ2-6|.
CASSFWTVDSGANVLTF
TGTGCCAGCAGTTTTTGGACAGTAGACTCTGGGGCCAACGTCCTGACTTTC
>TRBV10-3|.|TRBJ1-4|many
CAISESRAANEKLFF
TGTGCCATCAGTGAGTCGAGGGCAGCTAATGAAAAACTGTTTTTT
>TRBV9|.|TRBJ1-6|hyperexpanded
CASSASNSPLHF
TGTGCCAGCAGCGCCTCAAATTCACCCCTCCACTTT
>TRBV7-2|.|TRBJ1-6|few
CASSLGTGRNSPLHF
TGTGCCAGCAGCTTAGGAACAGGGAGGAATTCACCCCTCCACTTT
>TRBV27|.|TRBJ1-6|.
CASSFSSGSPLHF
TGTGCCAGCAGTTTTTCATCGGGATCACCCCTCCACTTT
>TRBV10-3|.|TRBJ1-1|.
CAISLGKNTEAFF
TGTGCCATCAGTCTCGGCAAGAACACTGAAGCTTTCTTT
>TRBV2|.|TRBJ2-7|.
CASSGGRANYEQYF
TGTGCCAGCAGTGGGGGCAGGGCTAACTACGAGCAGTACTTC
>TRBV24-1|TRBD1|TRBJ1-6|.
CASSRPGTGSPLHF
TGTGCCAGCAGCCGTCCCGGGACAGGTTCACCCCTCCACTTT
>TRBV5-6|TRBD2|TRBJ2-7|.
CASSKTSGGIYEQYF
TGTGCCAGCAGTAAGACTAGCGGGGGAATCTACGAGCAGTACTTC
>TRBV9|.|TRBJ2-7|few
CASSARASPYEQYF
TGTGCCAGCAGCGCTCGGGCTAGCCCCTACGAGCAGTACTTC
>TRBV2|TRBD1|TRBJ1-2|many
CASSEDRGETRGYTF
TGTGCCAGCAGTGAGGACAGGGGGGAAACTAGGGGCTACACCTTC
>TRBV9|.|TRBJ1-6|few
CASSVAPGTPLHF
TGTGCCAGCAGCGTAGCTCCAGGGACCCCCCTCCACTTT
>TRBV7-9|TRBD2|TRBJ2-5|.
CASSSTSGRDETQYF
TGTGCCAGCAGCTCGACTAGCGGGCGGGACGAGACCCAGTACTTC
>TRBV12-3/TRBV12-4|TRBD1|TRBJ1-2|many
CASSRTGEDYGYTF
TGTGCCAGCAGTCGGACAGGGGAGGACTATGGCTACACCTTC
>TRBV20-1|.|TRBJ2-7|.
CSARDPRGSYEQYF
TGCAGTGCTAGAGATCCCAGGGGCTCCTACGAGCAGTACTTC
>TRBV7-2|TRBD2|TRBJ2-5|.
CASSLGGTSGSYQETQYF
TGTGCCAGCAGCTTAGGCGGGACTAGCGGGAGTTACCAAGAGACCCAGTACTTC
>TRBV19|TRBD1|TRBJ1-1|few
CASSTRTGPNGEAFF
TGTGCCAGTAGTACGCGGACAGGCCCGAACGGTGAAGCTTTCTTT
>TRBV29-1|TRBD1|TRBJ1-2|many
CSVVQGAGYGYTF
TGCAGCGTAGTACAGGGGGCAGGCTATGGCTACACCTTC
>TRBV2|.|TRBJ1-5|.
CASSRLAGPETQHF
TGTGCCAGCAGTAGACTAGCGGGACCAGAGACCCAGCATTTT
>TRBV12-3/TRBV12-4|.|TRBJ1-1|few
CASSSREGSEAFF
TGTGCCAGCAGTTCTAGGGAGGGATCTGAAGCTTTCTTT
>TRBV7-3|TRBD2|TRBJ2-5|.
CASSQDIERGERETQYF
TGTGCCAGCAGCCAAGATATTGAGCGGGGGGAGAGAGAGACCCAGTACTTC
>TRBV10-3|TRBD1|TRBJ2-7|few
CAISPDRGSYEQYF
TGTGCCATCAGCCCGGACAGGGGTTCCTACGAGCAGTACTTC
>TRBV6-6|TRBD1|TRBJ2-7|few
CASSQRDRSYEQYF
TGTGCCAGCAGTCAGAGGGACAGATCCTACGAGCAGTACTTC
>TRBV5-5|TRBD1|TRBJ2-5|few
CASSSVGRGRFQETQYF
TGTGCCAGCAGCTCGGTGGGCAGGGGGAGATTCCAAGAGACCCAGTACTTC
>TRBV11-2|.|TRBJ1-2|.
CASSSPSAGRGGYTF
TGTGCCAGCAGCTCCCCATCGGCAGGGCGAGGTGGCTACACCTTC
>TRBV19|.|TRBJ2-2|once
CASSIAPGTSSTGELFF
TGTGCCAGTAGTATAGCTCCTGGGACGTCCAGCACCGGGGAGCTGTTTTTT
>TRBV5-1|TRBD1|TRBJ1-5|.
CASSMGQGPYQPQHF
TGCGCCAGCAGCATGGGACAGGGGCCGTATCAGCCCCAGCATTTT
>TRBV12-3/TRBV12-4|.|TRBJ1-4|.
CASSFGGYGEKLFF
TGTGCCAGCAGTTTCGGAGGGTATGGGGAAAAACTGTTTTTT
>TRBV7-9|.|TRBJ2-5|few
CASSLSQAQETQYF
TGTGCCAGCAGCTTATCTCAAGCTCAAGAGACCCAGTACTTC
>TRBV10-2|TRBD1|TRBJ2-7|few
CASSESGTGTYGQYF
TGCGCCAGCAGTGAGTCCGGGACAGGGACCTACGGGCAGTACTTC
>TRBV12-3/TRBV12-4|TRBD2|TRBJ2-5|.
CASSLSLAGDRNQETQYF
TGTGCCAGCAGCTTATCCCTAGCGGGAGATAGAAACCAAGAGACCCAGTACTTC
>TRBV15|.|TRBJ2-7|many
CATSRRQGLEQYF
TGTGCCACCAGCAGAAGGCAGGGGCTCGAGCAGTACTTC
>TRBV19|.|TRBJ2-2|once
CASSMDGIYTGELFF
TGTGCCAGTAGTATGGATGGCATTTACACCGGGGAGCTGTTTTTT
>TRBV20-1|.|TRBJ2-3|.
CSAGSGLPIPTDTQYF
TGCAGTGCTGGCTCCGGACTCCCCATACCCACAGATACGCAGTATTTT
>TRBV6-4|.|TRBJ1-5|.
CASSEGHSNQPQHF
TGTGCCAGCAGTGAGGGACATAGCAATCAGCCCCAGCATTTT
>TRBV29-1|.|TRBJ1-3|.
CSVEGPTEGNTIYF
TGCAGCGTTGAGGGACCGACGGAAGGAAACACCATATATTTT
>TRBV19|.|TRBJ1-6|.
CASSTRQQHSPLHF
TGTGCCAGTAGTACTCGACAGCAGCATTCACCCCTCCACTTT